This passage covers 26 T cell receptor beta chains from one sample sequenced in a study of shared clonotypes between healthy human individuals. Some clones are missing from TCRdb's copy, which holds only in-frame ones; the method was immunoSEQ multiplex PCR. The profile shows millions of clones, approximately 90% of them singletons. The sample taken for sequencing was naive CD4+ T cells sorted from blood. Documented subset: CD45RA+ positively selected. The receptors were gathered from a man aged 18 to 30 in good health.

The CDR3 sequence is CASSWTPGIYNEQFF. The CDR3 DNA reads TGTGCCAGCAGCTGGACCCCGGGGATTTACAATGAGCAGTTCTTC. This chain joins TRBV5-8 and TRBJ2-1, with a possible D match to TRBD2 (5 bases). This CDR3 contains 15 residues. The V gene's germline CDR1 is SGHTS and CDR2 YDEGEE. V was pared by 3 bases and J by 4 bases, with 14 bases between.

The rearrangement uses TRBV6-5 and TRBJ2-2, with TRBD1 matching 8 bases. J lost 7 bases, V lost 5 bases, and 3 bases had no gene match. From germline, CDR1 is MNHEY and CDR2 SVGAGI. The CDR3 consists of 13 residues. The CDR3 region has the DNA TGTGCCAGCAGTCAACAGGGGGACGGGGAGCTGTTTTTT. Amino acid sequence: CASSQQGDGELFF.

The V call is TRBV2, the J call TRBJ2-3; D gene ambiguous. The CDR3 totals 15 residues. Per the germline V gene, CDR1 is SNHLY and CDR2 is FYNNEI. V lost 6 bases, J lost 1 base, and 14 bases lay in between. CDR3 amino acids: CASRVTRIGTDTQYF. CDR3 nucleotides: TGTGCCAGCAGGGTAACCCGCATTGGCACAGATACGCAGTATTTT.

The CDR3 sequence is CASSPTLAGVYNEQFF. CDR3 in DNA: TGTGCCAGCAGCCCAACCCTAGCGGGAGTCTACAATGAGCAGTTCTTC. The chain uses TRBV7-8 and TRBJ2-1; 10 positions match TRBD2. CDR1 and CDR2 (germline): SGHVS, FQNEAQ. The junction had 7 bases not matched to a gene; V was cut back by 5 bases and J by 3 bases. The CDR3 has 16 amino acids.

This clone appeared a single time. CDR3 sequence reads: CASSQEAPGTGGDQPQHF. The CDR3 DNA sequence: TGCGCCAGCAGCCAAGAAGCCCCCGGGACAGGGGGGGATCAGCCCCAGCATTTT. V and J are TRBV4-3 and TRBJ1-5, with 11 bases fitting TRBD1. V shed 0 bases, J shed 5 bases, and the junction held 9 bases outside the gene matches. In germline, CDR1 is LGHNA, CDR2 YSLEER. The CDR3 has 18 amino acids.

This chain connects TRBV5-1 to TRBJ1-4; D is perhaps TRBD1 (5 bases). CDR1 is SGHRS, CDR2 YFSETQ, per germline. V gave up 0 bases and J gave up 4 bases, with 13 bases separating them. The CDR3 loop spans 16 amino acids. The CDR3 is CASSLALGAINEKLFF. The CDR3 bases are TGCGCCAGCAGCTTGGCTCTCGGGGCCATTAATGAAAAACTGTTTTTT.

The V and J genes are TRBV10-1 and TRBJ2-7; 14 positions match TRBD2. CDR3 length equals 16 residues. Losses at the gene ends were 6 bases for V and 6 bases for J; bases not matched to a gene: 10. The germline V gene has CDR1 WNHNN and CDR2 SYGVQD (reference sequence). CDR3 in DNA: TGCGCCAGCAGCGATCAGACTAGCGGGAGGGTAGGCGAGCAGTACTTC. Amino acid sequence: CASSDQTSGRVGEQYF.

The chain is built from TRBV4-1 and TRBJ1-1; 7 positions agree with TRBD1. The CDR3 is 14 amino acids. Germline lookup yields CDR1 MGHRA and CDR2 YSYEKL. The V segment lost 7 bases and the J segment 1 base; nucleotides outside the gene matches: 6. CDR3 region: CASTLGTANTEAFF. The CDR3 DNA sequence: TGCGCCAGCACCCTTGGGACAGCGAACACTGAAGCTTTCTTT.

This clone appeared a few times. Different DNA sequences within this sample yield the same CDR3. The chain employs TRBV2 and TRBJ1-5; a possible D gene is TRBD1 (5 bases). The CDR3 extends over 14 amino acids. Germline CDR1 SNHLY, CDR2 FYNNEI. V was pared by 6 bases and J by 0 bases, with 9 bases between. CDR3 sequence: CASSGTYSNQPQHF. In DNA, the CDR3 is TGTGCCAGCAGCGGGACTTATAGCAATCAGCCCCAGCATTTT.

V and J are TRBV5-1 and TRBJ2-7; D gene ambiguous. Germline assignment: CDR1 SGHRS and CDR2 YFSETQ. This CDR3 has 13 amino acids. The germline V and J ends were trimmed by 2 bases and 2 bases, with 8 bases remaining between them. For the CDR3, the DNA is TGCGCCAGCAGCTTTGGCAGAGCCTACGAGCAGTACTTC. Translation gives CASSFGRAYEQYF.

The gene calls are TRBV30 and TRBJ1-3; D may be TRBD1 (5 bases). V was cut by 1 base and J by 2 bases, with 12 bases left in between. CDR1 is GTSNPN, CDR2 SVGIG, per germline (reference sequence). The CDR3 loop spans 15 amino acids. CDR3: CAWSGRGRAGNTIYF. The CDR3 bases are TGTGCCTGGAGTGGAAGGGGCAGGGCTGGAAACACCATATATTTT.

Only one count was recorded for this clone. The chain employs TRBV6-5 and TRBJ1-2; D is perhaps TRBD1 (5 bases). The CDR3 runs 14 residues. V lost 3 bases and J lost 2, with 10 bases in between. Germline lookup yields CDR1 MNHEY and CDR2 SVGAGI. The CDR3 is CASSYSGMNYGYTF. CDR3 DNA sequence: TGTGCCAGCAGTTATTCAGGGATGAACTATGGCTACACCTTC.

V gene TRBV27 combines with J gene TRBJ2-7; a possible D gene is TRBD2 (5 bases). V was pared by 3 bases and J by 7 bases, with 13 bases between. CDR3 length equals 13 residues. Per the germline V gene, CDR1 is MNHEY and CDR2 is SMNVEV (reference sequence). CDR3 protein: CASSFEGRREQYF. The CDR3 DNA is TGTGCCAGCAGTTTCGAGGGCAGAAGAGAGCAGTACTTC.

DNA for the CDR3: TGTGCAAGTCGCTCGAATAGCGGGGGTCCTCCCTACGAGCAGTACTTC. Amino acid sequence: CASRSNSGGPPYEQYF. The chain couples TRBV12-2 to TRBJ2-7; the table names TRBD2, a call not compared with the DNA. TRBV12-2 is deemed a pseudogene. This CDR3 region has 16 residues.

The chain links TRBV19 to TRBJ2-2; 7 bases are a match to TRBD2. The CDR3 length is 14 residues. V gave up 3 bases and J gave up 5 bases; unmatched junction bases: 3. Germline-derived CDR1 and CDR2 are LNHDA and SQIVND (reference sequence). The DNA for the CDR3 is TGTGCCAGTAGTATGGTAGCGGGTACCGGGGAGCTGTTTTTT. Protein sequence: CASSMVAGTGELFF.

The rearrangement uses TRBV7-2 and TRBJ2-1; TRBD2 might be the D (6 bases). Looked up from germline, CDR1 is SGHTA and CDR2 is FQGNSA. The CDR3 is made up of 14 amino acids. The V and J ends lost 5 bases and 8 bases respectively, with 16 bases between them. The CDR3 loop reads CASSQGDSLDEQFF. Here the CDR3 DNA reads TGTGCCAGCAGCCAAGGGGACTCCCTCGATGAGCAGTTCTTC.

The chain carries TRBV5-4 and TRBJ2-2, with 9 bases identical to TRBD1. The CDR3 length is 18 residues. CDR1 SGHNT and CDR2 YYREEE come from the germline V gene (reference sequence). The V and J ends lost 4 bases and 4 bases, in that order; junction bases with no gene match: 14. CDR3 DNA: TGTGCCAGCAGCCGCAGACAGGGGGGAGAGATGAGCACCGGGGAGCTGTTTTTT. This encodes CASSRRQGGEMSTGELFF.

This chain uses TRBV4-1 with TRBJ2-7; 9 nucleotides match TRBD2. In germline, CDR1 is MGHRA, CDR2 YSYEKL. The CDR3 spans 15 residues. The ends lost 4 bases at V and 0 bases at J; junction bases unmatched: 4. This CDR3 reads CASSPGLAFSYEQYF. In nucleotides, the CDR3 is TGCGCCAGCAGCCCGGGACTAGCCTTCTCCTACGAGCAGTACTTC.

The V gene is TRBV5-1, the J gene TRBJ2-7; 10 nucleotides line up with TRBD1. Looked up from germline, CDR1 is SGHRS and CDR2 is YFSETQ. V was pared by 0 bases and J by 1 base, with 7 bases of the junction left unmatched. The CDR3 sequence is 17 residues long. CDR3 residues: CASSLGPSGQGSYEQYF. The CDR3 DNA is TGCGCCAGCAGCTTGGGTCCTTCGGGACAGGGGTCCTACGAGCAGTACTTC.

As for this clone: Other nucleotide sequences from this sample produce the same CDR3. V is TRBV6-1 and J is TRBJ1-3; D unclear. Germline-derived CDR1 and CDR2 are MNHNS and SASEGT. The CDR3 spans 14 residues. V was cut by 2 bases and J by 1 base, with 6 bases left in between. The CDR3 coding sequence is TGTGCCAGCAGTGAACGCGGTTCTGGAAACACCATATATTTT. The encoded protein is CASSERGSGNTIYF.

The chain uses TRBV6-6 and TRBJ2-2; a weak D match, TRBD1 (5 bases). Germline lookup yields CDR1 MNHNY and CDR2 SVGAGI (reference sequence). The germline V and J ends were trimmed by 2 bases and 1 base, with 8 bases remaining between them. This CDR3 region has 15 residues. The CDR3 DNA is TGTGCCAGCAGTTACCAAACAGGGAACACCGGGGAGCTGTTTTTT. It codes for CASSYQTGNTGELFF.

The V call is TRBV19, the J call TRBJ2-7, with D perhaps matching TRBD2 (6 bases). The CDR3 covers 15 residues. V was cut by 4 bases and J by 1 base, with 14 bases left in between. The V gene's germline CDR1 is LNHDA and CDR2 SQIVND (reference sequence). CDR3 coding DNA: TGTGCCAGTAGTAAAACGGAGGGTCTGTCCTACGAGCAGTACTTC. Protein sequence: CASSKTEGLSYEQYF.

The CDR3 region has the DNA TGTGCCAGCTCACCGGAAAGGATTGAGCAGTTCTTC. It is translated as CASSPERIEQFF. V gene TRBV18 combines with J gene TRBJ2-1; D remains unclear. Germline V gives CDR1 KGHSH, CDR2 LQKENI. Trimming removed 3 bases from V and 9 bases from J, with 9 bases in between. The CDR3 is made up of 12 amino acids.

The genes are TRBV29-1 and TRBJ1-5, with TRBD1 identical over 7 bases. Germline V CDR1 and CDR2: SQVTM, ANQGSEA. The trim removed 6 bases at V and 0 bases at J, leaving 8 bases unmatched. The CDR3 is 15 residues long. CDR3 DNA sequence: TGCAGCGTCCAATTTGGGACAGATAGCAATCAGCCCCAGCATTTT. Its protein product is CSVQFGTDSNQPQHF.

The chain combines TRBV11-1 with TRBJ2-5; 10 bases fit TRBD2. The CDR3 contains 13 residues. V shed 4 bases, J shed 5 bases, and the junction held 1 base outside the gene matches. The germline V gene has CDR1 SGHAT and CDR2 FQDESV (reference sequence). The CDR3 is CASSSLAGETQYF. Here the CDR3 DNA reads TGTGCCAGCAGCTCACTAGCGGGGGAGACCCAGTACTTC.

The rearrangement links TRBV6-1 to TRBJ2-1; weak D call: TRBD1 (6 bases). Germline V gene sequence: CDR1 MNHNS, CDR2 SASEGT. V was clipped by 0 bases and J by 4 bases, with 13 bases between them. The CDR3 is 16 residues long. The CDR3 DNA sequence: TGTGCCAGCAGTGAAGCGGCCCAGGGGTGGTACAATGAGCAGTTCTTC. Translated, it gives CASSEAAQGWYNEQFF.